This TCR beta chain was captured in a study of blood T cell repertoires in COVID-19 (dated by TCRdb to about 2020). General notes on the study: The collaborator samples originated in the United States, Italy and Spain and spanned the acute and convalescent phases of COVID-19. The prospective study material was composed of cDNA or gDNA derived from T cells, B-cell-depleted T cells, or PBMCs. The dataset comprised deeply sampled blood TCRbeta repertoires from subjects exposed to, actively infected with, or recovered from COVID-19. The repertoires were released in a freely available public database meant as a resource for research on the immune response to SARS-CoV-2. The samples were drawn from the first 160 participants of the ongoing ImmuneRACE study and from 1,200 or so subjects provided by 6 global collaborators. The sample metadata nearly always contained a de-identified subject ID, COVID-19 status, age in years and sex. Where HLA class I and class II types were available, the types were taken from metadata supplied by the sample provider, not from assay-based typing. The investigation overall reported the following: The quantity of clinical and demographic metadata differed by source and by participant and was supplied without curation.

The CDR3 spans 16 residues, from the cysteine through the phenylalanine. The entry retains the CDR3 DNA only, 48 bases that are in frame from base 1. The germline V gene specifies MNHEY as CDR1 and SVGAGI as CDR2. After removal of 4 bases from V and 7 bases from J, the junction retains 10 bases not matched to a gene. As for this clone: The antigen it recognizes is unknown. Per-base quality was not reported, and no clone a single base away is much larger than it.

In Seattle, one collaborating source enrolled patients while the infection was active and tracked those patients longitudinally over the course of disease. Collaborating institutions collected whole blood in K2EDTA tubes following their own protocols. For TCRbeta analysis, collaborator samples were shipped as frozen whole blood, as isolated PBMCs, or as DNA extracted from either sample type. The immunoSEQ Assay, a bias-controlled multiplex PCR, was used to amplify TCRbeta CDR3 regions from genomic DNA. The paper's processing steps were these. Nucleated cell counts per sample were estimated from amplification of reference gene primers within the assay. To quantify the absolute abundance of each unique TCRbeta CDR3 rearrangement, sequence reads were collapsed and filtered. For each sample, productive Simpson clonality was calculated by taking the square root of Simpson's diversity index across productive rearrangements. TCRdb took this table from immuneACCESS and kept in-frame rearrangements with V and J called. Such tables lack part of the clones; where checked against another copy, unresolved V genes explain under half of the gap, and the rest is unexplained. D and trimming were read from the DNA, whereas the V and J calls and clone size are those reported in that table. The sample has under 250,000 clones on record, roughly 90% of them singletons. In total, the top ten clones hold 0.75% to 1% of the sample.

Rearrangement joined TRBV6-5 to TRBJ2-2, with 9 junctional bases fitting TRBD1. The TCR sequence derives from a man in his 60s with COVID-19, enrolled during active disease. Sequencing input: peripheral blood. The CDR3 sequence is CASSSLGQGKGGELFF. The nucleotide sequence is given as TGTGCCAGCAGTTCTTTGGGACAGGGTAAAGGCGGGGAGCTGTTTTTT.